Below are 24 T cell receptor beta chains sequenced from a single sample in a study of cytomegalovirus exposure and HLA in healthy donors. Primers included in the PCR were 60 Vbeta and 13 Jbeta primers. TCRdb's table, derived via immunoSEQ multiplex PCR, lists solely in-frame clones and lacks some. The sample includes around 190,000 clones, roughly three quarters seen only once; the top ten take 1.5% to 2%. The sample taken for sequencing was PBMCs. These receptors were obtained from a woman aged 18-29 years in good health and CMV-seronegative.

The CDR3 protein is CASSRQGTGEKLFF. DNA of the CDR3: TGTGCCAGTAGTAGACAGGGGACTGGTGAAAAACTGTTTTTT. The chain joins TRBV19 to TRBJ1-4; TRBD1 aligns across 8 bases. Germline loops: CDR1 LNHDA, CDR2 SQIVND (reference sequence). Trimming removed 4 bases from V and 7 bases from J; junction bases left unmatched: 5. CDR3 length equals 14 residues.

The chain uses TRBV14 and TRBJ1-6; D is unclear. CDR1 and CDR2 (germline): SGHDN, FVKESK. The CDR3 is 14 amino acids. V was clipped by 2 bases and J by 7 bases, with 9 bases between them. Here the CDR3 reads CASSQFNRNSPLHF. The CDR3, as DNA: TGTGCCAGCAGCCAATTTAATCGGAATTCACCCCTCCACTTT.

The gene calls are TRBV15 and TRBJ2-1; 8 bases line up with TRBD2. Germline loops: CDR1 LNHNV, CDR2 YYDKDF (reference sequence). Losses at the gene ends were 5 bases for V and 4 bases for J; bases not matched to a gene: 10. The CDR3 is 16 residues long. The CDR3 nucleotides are TGTGCCACCAGCGGCTCTCGGGGGGGTTTATACAATGAGCAGTTCTTC. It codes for CATSGSRGGLYNEQFF.

Here the CDR3 DNA reads TGTGCCAGCAGTAGCGGGAGCGACGAGACCCAGTACTTC. It codes for CASSSGSDETQYF. The chain combines TRBV7-3 with TRBJ2-5; TRBD2 agrees at 9 bases. The CDR3 contains 13 residues. J lost 5 bases, V lost 6 bases, and 4 bases had no gene match. The V gene's germline CDR1 is SGHTA and CDR2 FQGTGA. Filled out from reference TRBV7-3 and TRBJ2-5, the complete variable domain reads GAGVSQTPSNKVTEKGKYVELRCDPISGHTALYWYRQSLGQGPEFLIYFQGTGAADDSGLPNDRFFAVRPEGSVSTLKIQRTERGDSAVYLCASSSGSDETQYFGPGTRLLVL.

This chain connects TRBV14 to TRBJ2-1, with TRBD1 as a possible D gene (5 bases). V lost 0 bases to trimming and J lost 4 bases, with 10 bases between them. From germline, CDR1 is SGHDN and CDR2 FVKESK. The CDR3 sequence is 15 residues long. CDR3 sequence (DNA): TGTGCCAGCAGCCAAGATCAGGGCGAGTACAATGAGCAGTTCTTC. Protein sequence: CASSQDQGEYNEQFF.

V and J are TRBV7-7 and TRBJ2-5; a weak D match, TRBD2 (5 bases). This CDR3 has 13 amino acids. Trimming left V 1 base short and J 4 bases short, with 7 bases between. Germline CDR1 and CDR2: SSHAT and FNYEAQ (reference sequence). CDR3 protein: CASSLDAGETQYF. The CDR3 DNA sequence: TGTGCCAGCAGCTTAGATGCGGGAGAGACCCAGTACTTC.

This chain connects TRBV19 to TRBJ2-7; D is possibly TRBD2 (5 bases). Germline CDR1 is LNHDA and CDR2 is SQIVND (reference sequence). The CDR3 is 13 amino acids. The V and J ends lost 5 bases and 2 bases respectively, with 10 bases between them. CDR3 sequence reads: CASSFQEAYEQYF. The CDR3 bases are TGTGCCAGTAGTTTCCAGGAGGCCTACGAGCAGTACTTC.

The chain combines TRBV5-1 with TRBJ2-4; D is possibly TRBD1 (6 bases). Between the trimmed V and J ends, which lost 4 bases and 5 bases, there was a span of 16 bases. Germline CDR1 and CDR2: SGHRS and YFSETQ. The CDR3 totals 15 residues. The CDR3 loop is CASSEDRLLENIQYF. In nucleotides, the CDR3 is TGCGCCAGCAGCGAGGACAGATTACTAGAAAACATTCAGTACTTC.

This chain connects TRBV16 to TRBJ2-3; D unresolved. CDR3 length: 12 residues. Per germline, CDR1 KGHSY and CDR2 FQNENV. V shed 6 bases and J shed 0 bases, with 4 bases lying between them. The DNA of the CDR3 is TGTGCCAGCAGTCCTAGCACAGATACGCAGTATTTT. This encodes CASSPSTDTQYF. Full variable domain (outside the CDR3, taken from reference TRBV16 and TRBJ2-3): GEEVAQTPKHLVRGEGQKAKLYCAPIKGHSYVFWYQQVLKNEFKFLISFQNENVFDETGMPKERFSAKCLPNSPCSLEIQATKLEDSAVYFCASSPSTDTQYFGPGTRLTVL.

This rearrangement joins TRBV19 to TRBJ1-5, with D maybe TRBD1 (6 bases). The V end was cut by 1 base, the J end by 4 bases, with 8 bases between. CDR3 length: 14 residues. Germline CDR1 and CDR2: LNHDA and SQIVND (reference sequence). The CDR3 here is CASSIAGENQPQHF. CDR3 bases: TGTGCCAGTAGTATAGCAGGGGAGAATCAGCCCCAGCATTTT.

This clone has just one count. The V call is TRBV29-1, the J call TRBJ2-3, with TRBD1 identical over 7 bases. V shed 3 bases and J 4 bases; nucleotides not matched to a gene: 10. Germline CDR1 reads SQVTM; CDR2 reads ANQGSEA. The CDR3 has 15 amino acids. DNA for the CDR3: TGCAGCGTTGATACAGGGGTTTCTCTATCAGATACGCAGTATTTT. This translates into CSVDTGVSLSDTQYF.

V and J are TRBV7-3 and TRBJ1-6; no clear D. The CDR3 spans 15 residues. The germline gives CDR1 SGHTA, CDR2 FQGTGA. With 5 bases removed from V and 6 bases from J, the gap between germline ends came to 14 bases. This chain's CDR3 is CASSLQAQSNSPLHF. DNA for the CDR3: TGTGCCAGCAGCCTCCAGGCACAGTCTAATTCACCCCTCCACTTT.

The CDR3 here is CASRTRAPGGVGELFF. The CDR3 region has the DNA TGTGCCAGTAGGACGAGGGCTCCTGGTGGAGTGGGGGAGCTGTTTTTT. V and J are TRBV19 and TRBJ2-2, with D maybe TRBD2 (5 bases). The germline gives CDR1 LNHDA, CDR2 SQIVND (reference sequence). The CDR3 is made up of 16 amino acids. V was pared by 6 bases and J by 8 bases, with 22 bases between.

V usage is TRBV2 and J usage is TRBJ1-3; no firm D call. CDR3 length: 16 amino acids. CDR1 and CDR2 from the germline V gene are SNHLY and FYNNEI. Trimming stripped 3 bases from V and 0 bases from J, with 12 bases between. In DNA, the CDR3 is TGTGCCAGCAGTGAGTGGCCCCGAAGCTCTGGAAACACCATATATTTT. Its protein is CASSEWPRSSGNTIYF.

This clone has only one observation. The CDR3 reads CASSFAGRGGEQYF. The DNA for the CDR3 is TGCGCCAGCAGCTTTGCAGGGCGGGGCGGCGAGCAGTACTTC. This sequence joins TRBV5-1 and TRBJ2-7, with D maybe TRBD2 (6 bases). Per the germline V gene, CDR1 is SGHRS and CDR2 is YFSETQ. V was trimmed by 2 bases and J by 6 bases, leaving 15 bases between them. This CDR3 contains 14 residues.

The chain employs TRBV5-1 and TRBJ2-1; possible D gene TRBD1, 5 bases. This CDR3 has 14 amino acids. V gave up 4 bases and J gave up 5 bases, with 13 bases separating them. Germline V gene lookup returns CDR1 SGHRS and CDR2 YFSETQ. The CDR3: CASSLPKQDNEQFF. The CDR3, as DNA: TGCGCCAGCAGCCTTCCCAAACAGGACAATGAGCAGTTCTTC.

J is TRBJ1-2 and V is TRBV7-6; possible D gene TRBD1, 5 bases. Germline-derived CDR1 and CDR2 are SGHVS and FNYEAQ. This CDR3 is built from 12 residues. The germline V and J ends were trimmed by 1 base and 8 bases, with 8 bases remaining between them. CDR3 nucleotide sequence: TGTGCCAGCAGCTTAGGGACAACAGGCTACACCTTC. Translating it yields CASSLGTTGYTF.

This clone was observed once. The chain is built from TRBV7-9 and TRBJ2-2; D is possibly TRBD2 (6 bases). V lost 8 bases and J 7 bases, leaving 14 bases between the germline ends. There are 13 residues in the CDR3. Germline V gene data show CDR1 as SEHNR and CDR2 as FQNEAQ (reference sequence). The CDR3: CASSRWGDGELFF. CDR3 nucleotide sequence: TGTGCCAGCTCGAGATGGGGGGACGGGGAGCTGTTTTTT. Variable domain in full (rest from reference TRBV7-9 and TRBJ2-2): DTGVSQNPRHKITKRGQNVTFRCDPISEHNRLYWYRQTLGQGPEFLTYFQNEAQLEKSRLLSDRFSAERPKGSFSTLEIQRTEQGDSAMYLCASSRWGDGELFFGEGSRLTVL.

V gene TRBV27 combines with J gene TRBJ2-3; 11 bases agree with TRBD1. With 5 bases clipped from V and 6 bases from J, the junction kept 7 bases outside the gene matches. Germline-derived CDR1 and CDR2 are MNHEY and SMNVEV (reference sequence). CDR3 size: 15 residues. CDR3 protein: CASSRDRGYADTQYF. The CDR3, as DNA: TGTGCCAGCAGTCGGGACAGGGGGTATGCGGATACGCAGTATTTT.

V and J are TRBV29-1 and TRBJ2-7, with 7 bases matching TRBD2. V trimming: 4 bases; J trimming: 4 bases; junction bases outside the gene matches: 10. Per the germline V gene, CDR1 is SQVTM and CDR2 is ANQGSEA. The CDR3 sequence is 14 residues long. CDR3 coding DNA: TGCAGCGTTGTCATGGAGGGCGGGGGTTACGAGCAGTACTTC. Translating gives CSVVMEGGGYEQYF.

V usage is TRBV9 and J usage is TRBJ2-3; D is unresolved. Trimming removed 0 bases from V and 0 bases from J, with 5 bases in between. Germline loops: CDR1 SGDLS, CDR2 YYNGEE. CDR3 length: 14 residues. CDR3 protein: CASSVATSTDTQYF. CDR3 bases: TGTGCCAGCAGCGTAGCTACTAGCACAGATACGCAGTATTTT.

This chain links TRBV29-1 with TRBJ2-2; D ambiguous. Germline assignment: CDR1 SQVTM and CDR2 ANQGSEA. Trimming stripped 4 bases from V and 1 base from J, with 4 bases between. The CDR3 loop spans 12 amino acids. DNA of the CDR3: TGCAGCGTTGGACAGAACACCGGGGAGCTGTTTTTT. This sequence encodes CSVGQNTGELFF.

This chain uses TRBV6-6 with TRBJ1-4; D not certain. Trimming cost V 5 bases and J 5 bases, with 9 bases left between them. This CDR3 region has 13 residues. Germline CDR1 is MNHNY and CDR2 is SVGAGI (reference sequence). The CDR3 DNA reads TGTGCCAGCAGTCCGTACACGAATGAAAAACTGTTTTTT. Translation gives CASSPYTNEKLFF.

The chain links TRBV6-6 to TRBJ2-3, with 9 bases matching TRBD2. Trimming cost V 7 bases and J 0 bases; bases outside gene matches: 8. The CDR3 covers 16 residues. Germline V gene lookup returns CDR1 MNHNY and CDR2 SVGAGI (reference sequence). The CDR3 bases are TGTGCCAGCATCCAGGGACTAGCTGCTAGCACAGATACGCAGTATTTT. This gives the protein CASIQGLAASTDTQYF.